One and the same sample provided the 21 T cell receptor beta chains below, sequenced in a study of shared clonotypes between healthy human individuals. Using immunoSEQ multiplex PCR, the repertoire was profiled, and TCRdb retains in-frame clones only, with some absent. The sample includes around 370,000 clones, about 96% of them seen just once. Sample: memory CD8+ T cells sorted from blood. Stated subset: CD45RO+ cells pooled with CCR7-negative TemRA cells. Receptors were obtained from a man aged 30 to 45 in good health.

The V call is TRBV30, the J call TRBJ1-2; the match to TRBD1 covers 8 bases. V was clipped by 2 bases and J by 7 bases; unmatched bases: 3. Germline V gene data show CDR1 as GTSNPN and CDR2 as SVGIG (reference sequence). The CDR3 runs 12 residues. The CDR3 sequence is CAWSITGGGYTF. In nucleotides, the CDR3 is TGTGCCTGGAGTATTACAGGGGGTGGCTACACCTTC.

This chain joins TRBV5-1 and TRBJ2-1; 7 bases map to TRBD2. This CDR3 is 12 amino acids long. V trimming: 3 bases; J trimming: 10 bases; junction bases outside the gene matches: 4. Germline V gives CDR1 SGHRS, CDR2 YFSETQ. For the CDR3, the DNA is TGCGCCAGCAGCTGGGAGGGGTGGGAGCAGTTCTTC. This sequence encodes CASSWEGWEQFF.

This chain's CDR3 is CAISESRIQPQHF. For the CDR3, the DNA is TGTGCCATCAGTGAGTCGCGGATTCAGCCCCAGCATTTT. The chain uses TRBV10-3 and TRBJ1-5; D is ambiguous. The germline V gene encodes CDR1 ENHRY and CDR2 SYGVKD. The CDR3 spans 13 residues. Trimming pared 0 bases from V and 6 bases from J, leaving 6 bases between.

Turning to this clone: This sample includes further DNA sequences coding for the same CDR3. This sequence joins TRBV9 and TRBJ1-5; D remains unclear. Germline V CDR1 and CDR2: SGDLS, YYNGEE. V gave up 0 bases and J gave up 0 bases, with 4 bases separating them. This CDR3 comprises 14 residues. Here the CDR3 reads CASSVEGSNQPQHF. The CDR3 DNA follows: TGTGCCAGCAGCGTAGAGGGTAGCAATCAGCCCCAGCATTTT.

The chain links TRBV23-1 to TRBJ2-7; no clear D gene. TRBV23-1 is treated as an ORF (open reading frame) with a function not yet certain. The CDR3 is made up of 17 amino acids. Trimming left V 2 bases short and J 3 bases short, with 20 bases between. CDR3 in DNA: TGCGCCAGCAGTCAAAAATTGGAACCGGTCGCAGACTACGAGCAGTACTTC. This codes for CASSQKLEPVADYEQYF.

The genes are TRBV28 and TRBJ2-3; D might be TRBD1 (6 bases). Germline loops: CDR1 MDHEN, CDR2 SYDVKM. Trimming took off 1 base at V and 2 bases at J, with 10 bases between the two ends. This CDR3 has 15 amino acids. This CDR3 reads CASSLYGGYTDTQYF. The CDR3 DNA reads as TGTGCCAGCAGTTTATATGGGGGCTACACAGATACGCAGTATTTT.

The genes are TRBV19 and TRBJ2-1, with TRBD2 matching 7 bases. Germline values: CDR1 LNHDA, CDR2 SQIVND (reference sequence). V lost 5 bases, J lost 0 bases, and 1 base stayed unmatched. The CDR3 length is 14 residues. The CDR3 loop reads CASSRGSSYNEQFF. The CDR3 DNA is TGTGCCAGTAGTCGCGGGAGCTCCTACAATGAGCAGTTCTTC.

This chain joins TRBV2 and TRBJ2-1, with TRBD2 matching over 10 bases. CDR1 SNHLY and CDR2 FYNNEI come from the germline V gene. Trimming took 8 bases from V and 5 from J; bases not matched to a gene: 3. This CDR3 contains 13 residues. The CDR3 coding sequence is TGTGCCAGCGAGCGGGAGGGGAACAATGAGCAGTTCTTC. It encodes CASEREGNNEQFF.

This clone was seen once. V usage is TRBV6-1 and J usage is TRBJ2-7, with D perhaps being TRBD1 or TRBD2 (5 bases each). This CDR3 contains 13 residues. The germline V gene has CDR1 MNHNS and CDR2 SASEGT. Trimming removed 4 bases from V and 4 bases from J, with 11 bases in between. The CDR3, as DNA: TGTGCCAGCAGTGGAGGGGAAGGTTACGAGCAGTACTTC. Translating gives CASSGGEGYEQYF.

The chain uses TRBV19 and TRBJ2-1, with 8 nucleotides matching TRBD2. The CDR3 contains 15 residues. Per germline, CDR1 LNHDA and CDR2 SQIVND (reference sequence). The V and J ends lost 9 bases and 8 bases, in that order; junction bases with no gene match: 15. The CDR3, as DNA: TGTGCCAGCACCTACTCCCGGACTAGCTCGGATGAGCAGTTCTTC. It translates to CASTYSRTSSDEQFF.

In nucleotides, the CDR3 is TGTGCCAGCAGTGAAGCCAGGGGCAATCAGCCCCAGCATTTT. Its translation is CASSEARGNQPQHF. The V gene is TRBV6-1, the J gene TRBJ1-5; D may be TRBD1 (5 bases). CDR1 and CDR2 from the germline V gene are MNHNS and SASEGT. Trimming removed 0 bases from V and 2 bases from J, with 5 bases in between. This CDR3 is 14 amino acids long.

V and J are TRBV4-2 and TRBJ2-3; D is perhaps TRBD2 (6 bases). The CDR3 length is 15 residues. Germline V gene lookup returns CDR1 LGHNA and CDR2 YNFKEQ. V was trimmed by 1 base and J by 1 base, leaving 9 bases between them. In DNA, the CDR3 is TGTGCCAGCAGCCAAGTAGAGCGGGGCACAGATACGCAGTATTTT. Amino acids: CASSQVERGTDTQYF.

The chain carries TRBV5-4 and TRBJ2-2; TRBD2 aligns across 7 bases. The CDR3 loop spans 17 amino acids. Trimming removed 1 base from V and 6 bases from J; junction bases left unmatched: 12. Germline CDR1 is SGHNT and CDR2 is YYREEE (reference sequence). CDR3 DNA: TGTGCCAGCAGCTTGATAAGGGAGGGCCGGGGTCCCGGGGAGCTGTTTTTT. Protein: CASSLIREGRGPGELFF. The whole variable domain, remainder taken from reference TRBV5-4 and TRBJ2-2, is ETGVTQSPTHLIKTRGQQVTLRCSSQSGHNTVSWYQQALGQGPQFIFQYYREEENGRGNFPPRFSGLQFPNYSSELNVNALELDDSALYLCASSLIREGRGPGELFFGEGSRLTVL.

CDR3 sequence: CASWSSPYEQYF. DNA for the CDR3: TGTGCCAGTTGGAGTTCCCCCTACGAGCAGTACTTC. V gene TRBV28 combines with J gene TRBJ2-7; no definite D call. The V and J ends lost 9 bases and 2 bases respectively, with 11 bases between them. The CDR3 spans 12 residues. The germline CDR1 and CDR2 sequences are MDHEN and SYDVKM.

V usage is TRBV30 and J usage is TRBJ2-1, with a weak D call TRBD2 (6 bases). Germline CDR1 and CDR2: GTSNPN and SVGIG (reference sequence). The CDR3 loop spans 18 amino acids. The ends were cut back, 4 bases at V and 4 bases at J, with 26 bases in the middle. This chain's CDR3 is CAWTLTFRRGSLYNEQFF. CDR3 nucleotides: TGTGCCTGGACTCTTACTTTCCGGCGGGGCTCTCTTTACAATGAGCAGTTCTTC. The complete variable domain, with remaining parts taken from reference TRBV30 and TRBJ2-1, reads SQTIHQWPATLVQPVGSPLSLECTVEGTSNPNLYWYRQAAGRGLQLLFYSVGIGQISSEVPQNLSASRPQDRQFILSSKKLLLSDSGFYLCAWTLTFRRGSLYNEQFFGPGTRLTVL.

DNA of the CDR3: TGTGCCAGCGTTAGGAGCGGAAACACTGAAGCTTTCTTT. Protein product: CASVRSGNTEAFF. The chain has TRBV7-9 and TRBJ1-1; no firm D call. Germline CDR1 SEHNR, CDR2 FQNEAQ (reference sequence). CDR3 length: 13 residues. Trimming cost V 8 bases and J 2 bases, with 12 bases left between them.

The rearrangement uses TRBV27 and TRBJ2-1; 8 bases fit TRBD1. Germline V gives CDR1 MNHEY, CDR2 SMNVEV (reference sequence). The CDR3 extends over 14 amino acids. V lost 5 bases, J lost 6 bases, and 6 bases stayed unmatched. The CDR3 region has the DNA TGTGCCAGCAGTCCTCAGGACAGGGTCAATGAGCAGTTCTTC. It codes for CASSPQDRVNEQFF.

J is TRBJ2-5 and V is TRBV6-5; D remains unclear. The germline V and J ends were trimmed by 7 bases and 2 bases, with 17 bases remaining between them. The V gene's germline CDR1 is MNHEY and CDR2 SVGAGI. The CDR3 length is 15 residues. For the CDR3, the DNA is TGTGCCAGCACCCTCGCCCTAGGAAATCAAGAGACCCAGTACTTC. It is translated as CASTLALGNQETQYF.

This chain links TRBV19 with TRBJ2-7; TRBD1 matches at 9 bases. Per germline, CDR1 LNHDA and CDR2 SQIVND (reference sequence). The CDR3 covers 14 residues. V lost 4 bases, J lost 2 bases, and 3 bases stayed unmatched. CDR3 sequence (DNA): TGTGCCAGTAGTAGGACAGGGGTTACCTACGAGCAGTACTTC. Translation gives CASSRTGVTYEQYF.

The V gene is TRBV6-4, the J gene TRBJ2-1; 11 nucleotides align to TRBD2. Germline-derived CDR1 and CDR2 are MRHNA and SNTAGT. V was clipped by 4 bases and J by 10 bases; unmatched bases: 6. The CDR3 totals 14 residues. CDR3 sequence (DNA): TGTGCCAGCAGTGTACTAGCGGGAGTTCGGGAGCAGTTCTTC. Translated, it gives CASSVLAGVREQFF.

This clone has just a few counts. V gene TRBV19 combines with J gene TRBJ1-2; D is uncertain. The CDR3 has 11 residues. The germline CDR1 and CDR2 sequences are LNHDA and SQIVND (reference sequence). V lost 8 bases to trimming and J lost 7 bases, with 11 bases between them. The CDR3 sequence is CASGQYLGYTF. The CDR3 DNA reads as TGTGCCAGTGGTCAATACCTTGGCTACACCTTC. The variable domain in full, with the rest retrieved from reference TRBV19 and TRBJ1-2, is DGGITQSPKYLFRKEGQNVTLSCEQNLNHDAMYWYRQDPGQGLRLIYYSQIVNDFQKGDIAEGYSVSREKKESFPLTVTSAQKNPTAFYLCASGQYLGYTFGSGTRLTVV.